This passage covers 3 T cell receptor beta chains from one sample sequenced in a study of CD8+ T cells in alopecia areata. RNA was extracted and reverse transcribed into cDNA as the sequencing template. Data came from immunoSEQ multiplex PCR; TCRdb stores just in-frame clones and leaves some out. In the table there are some 100,000 clones, more than 30% of which are singletons. Sequencing was carried out using CD4+ T cells sorted from blood. Every receptor here comes from a human donor with alopecia areata.

The V call is TRBV30, the J call TRBJ2-3, with 10 bases aligning to TRBD2. V was clipped by 3 bases and J by 1 base; unmatched bases: 4. Germline V gene lookup returns CDR1 GTSNPN and CDR2 SVGIG (reference sequence). This CDR3 is built from 15 residues. Here the CDR3 reads CAWSLLAGGTDTQYF. CDR3 in DNA: TGTGCCTGGAGCCTCCTAGCGGGAGGCACAGATACGCAGTATTTT.

The genes are TRBV5-1 and TRBJ2-2; D call uncertain. Deletions cut 2 bases from V and 7 bases from J, with 9 bases between. The CDR3 has 13 amino acids. Germline V gene data show CDR1 as SGHRS and CDR2 as YFSETQ. CDR3 in amino acids: CASSFGSDGELFF. DNA of the CDR3: TGCGCCAGCAGCTTTGGGTCGGACGGGGAGCTGTTTTTT.

This chain joins TRBV5-1 and TRBJ2-1, with TRBD2 identical over 7 bases. J gave up 5 bases and V 5 bases, and 7 bases lay outside the gene matches. CDR3 length: 14 amino acids. CDR1 SGHRS and CDR2 YFSETQ come from the germline V gene. The CDR3 coding sequence is TGCGCCAGCAGTCCCGTTGCGGGAGACAATGAGCAGTTCTTC. Translation: CASSPVAGDNEQFF.